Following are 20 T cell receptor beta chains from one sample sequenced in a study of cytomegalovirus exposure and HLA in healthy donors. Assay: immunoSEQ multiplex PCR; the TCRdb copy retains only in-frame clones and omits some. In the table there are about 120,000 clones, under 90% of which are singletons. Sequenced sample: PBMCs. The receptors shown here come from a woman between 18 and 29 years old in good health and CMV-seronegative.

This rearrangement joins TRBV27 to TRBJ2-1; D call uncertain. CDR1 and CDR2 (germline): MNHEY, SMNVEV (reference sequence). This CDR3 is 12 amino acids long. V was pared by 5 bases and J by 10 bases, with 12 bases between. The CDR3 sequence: CASSPTLREQFF. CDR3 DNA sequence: TGTGCCAGCAGTCCCACGTTGCGAGAGCAGTTCTTC.

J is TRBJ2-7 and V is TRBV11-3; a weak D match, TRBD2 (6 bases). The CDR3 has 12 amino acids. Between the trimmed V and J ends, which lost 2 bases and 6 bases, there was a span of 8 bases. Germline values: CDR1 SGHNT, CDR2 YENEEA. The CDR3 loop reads CASSLRDSEQYF. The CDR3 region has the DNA TGTGCCAGCAGCTTACGGGACTCCGAGCAGTACTTC.

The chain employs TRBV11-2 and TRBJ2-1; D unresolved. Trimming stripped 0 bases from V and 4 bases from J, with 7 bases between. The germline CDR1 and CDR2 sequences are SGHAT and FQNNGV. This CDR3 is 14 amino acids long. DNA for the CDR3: TGTGCCAGCAGCTTAGAGTCCAGTTACAATGAGCAGTTCTTC. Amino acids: CASSLESSYNEQFF.

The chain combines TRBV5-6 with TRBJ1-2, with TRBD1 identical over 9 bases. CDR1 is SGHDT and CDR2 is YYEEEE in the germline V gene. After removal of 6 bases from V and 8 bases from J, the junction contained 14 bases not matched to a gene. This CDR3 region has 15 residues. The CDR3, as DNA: TGTGCCAGCATCTGGGGGGACAGGGAGAAATGGGGCTACACCTTC. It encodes CASIWGDREKWGYTF.

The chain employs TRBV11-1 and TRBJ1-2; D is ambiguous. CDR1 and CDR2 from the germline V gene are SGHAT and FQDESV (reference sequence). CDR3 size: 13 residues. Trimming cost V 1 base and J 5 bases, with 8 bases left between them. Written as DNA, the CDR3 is TGTGCCAGCAGCTTAGGCCGGGATTATGGCTACACCTTC. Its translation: CASSLGRDYGYTF. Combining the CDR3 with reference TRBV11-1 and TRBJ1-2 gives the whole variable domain EAEVAQSPRYKITEKSQAVAFWCDPISGHATLYWYRQILGQGPELLVQFQDESVVDDSQLPKDRFSAERLKGVDSTLKIQPAELGDSAMYLCASSLGRDYGYTFGSGTRLTVV.

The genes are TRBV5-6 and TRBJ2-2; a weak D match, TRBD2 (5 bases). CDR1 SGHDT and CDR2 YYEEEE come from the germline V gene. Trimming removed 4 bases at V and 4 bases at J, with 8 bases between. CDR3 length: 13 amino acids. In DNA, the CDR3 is TGTGCCAGCAGCCCACTAGTCACCGGGGAGCTGTTTTTT. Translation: CASSPLVTGELFF.

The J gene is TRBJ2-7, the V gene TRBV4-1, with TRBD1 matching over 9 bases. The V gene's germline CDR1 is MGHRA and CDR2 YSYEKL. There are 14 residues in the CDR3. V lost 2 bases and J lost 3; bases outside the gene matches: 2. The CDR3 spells CASSQTGGDYEQYF. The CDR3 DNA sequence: TGCGCCAGCAGCCAAACAGGGGGCGACTACGAGCAGTACTTC.

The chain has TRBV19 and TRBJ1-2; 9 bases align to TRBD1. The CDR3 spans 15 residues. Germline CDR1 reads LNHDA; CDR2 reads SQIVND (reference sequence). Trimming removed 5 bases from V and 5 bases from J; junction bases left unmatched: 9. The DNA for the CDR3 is TGTGCCAGTAGTCCCCGGGACAGGGTTCGGTATGGCTACACCTTC. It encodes CASSPRDRVRYGYTF.

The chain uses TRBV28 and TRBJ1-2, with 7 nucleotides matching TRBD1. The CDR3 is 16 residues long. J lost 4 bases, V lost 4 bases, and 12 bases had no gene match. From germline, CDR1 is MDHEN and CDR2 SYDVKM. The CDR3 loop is CASSYGRQTGRYGYTF. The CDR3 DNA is TGTGCCAGCAGTTATGGGAGGCAGACAGGGCGCTATGGCTACACCTTC.

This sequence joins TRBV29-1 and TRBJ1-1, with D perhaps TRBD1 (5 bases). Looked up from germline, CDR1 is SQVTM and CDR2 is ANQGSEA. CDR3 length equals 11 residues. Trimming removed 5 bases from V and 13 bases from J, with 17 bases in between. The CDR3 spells CSVLTGRDGFF. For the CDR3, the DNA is TGCAGCGTTCTAACCGGGAGGGACGGTTTCTTT.

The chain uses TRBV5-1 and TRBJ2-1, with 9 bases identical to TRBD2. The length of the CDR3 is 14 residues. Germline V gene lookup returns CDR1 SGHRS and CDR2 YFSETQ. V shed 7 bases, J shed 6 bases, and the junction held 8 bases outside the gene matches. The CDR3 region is CASRTGTSLNEQFF. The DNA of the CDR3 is TGCGCCAGCCGCACCGGGACTAGCCTCAATGAGCAGTTCTTC.

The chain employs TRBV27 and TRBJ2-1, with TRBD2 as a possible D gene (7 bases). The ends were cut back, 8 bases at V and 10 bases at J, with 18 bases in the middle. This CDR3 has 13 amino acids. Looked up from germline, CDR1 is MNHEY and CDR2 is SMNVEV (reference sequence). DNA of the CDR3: TGTGCCAGCTCAACGGCGGGGGCGGGAGAGCAGTTCTTC. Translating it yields CASSTAGAGEQFF.

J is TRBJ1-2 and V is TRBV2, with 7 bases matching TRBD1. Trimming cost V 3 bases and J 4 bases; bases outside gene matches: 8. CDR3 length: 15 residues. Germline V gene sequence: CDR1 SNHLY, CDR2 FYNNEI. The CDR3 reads CASSDEGAGTYGYTF. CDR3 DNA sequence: TGTGCCAGCAGTGATGAGGGGGCAGGGACCTATGGCTACACCTTC.

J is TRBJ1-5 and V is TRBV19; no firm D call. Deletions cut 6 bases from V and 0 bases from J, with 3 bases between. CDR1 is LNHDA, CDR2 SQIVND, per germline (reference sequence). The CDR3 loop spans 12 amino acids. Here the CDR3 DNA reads TGTGCCAGTAGGAGTAGCAATCAGCCCCAGCATTTT. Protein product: CASRSSNQPQHF.

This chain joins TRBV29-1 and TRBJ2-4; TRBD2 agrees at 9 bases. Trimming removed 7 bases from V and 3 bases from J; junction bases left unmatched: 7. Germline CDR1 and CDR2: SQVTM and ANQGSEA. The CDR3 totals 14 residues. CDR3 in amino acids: CSAFSGSGKNIQYF. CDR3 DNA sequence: TGCAGCGCCTTTAGCGGGAGTGGCAAAAACATTCAGTACTTC. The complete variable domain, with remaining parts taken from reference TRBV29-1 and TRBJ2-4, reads SAVISQKPSRDICQRGTSLTIQCQVDSQVTMMFWYRQQPGQSLTLIATANQGSEATYESGFVIDKFPISRPNLTFSTLTVSNMSPEDSSIYLCSAFSGSGKNIQYFGAGTRLSVL.

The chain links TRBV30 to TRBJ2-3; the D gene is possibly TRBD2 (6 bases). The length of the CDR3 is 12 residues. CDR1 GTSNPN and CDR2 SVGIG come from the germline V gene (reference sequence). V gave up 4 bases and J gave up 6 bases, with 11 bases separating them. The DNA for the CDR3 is TGTGCCTGGACTACTAGCAGGGATACGCAGTATTTT. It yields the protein CAWTTSRDTQYF.

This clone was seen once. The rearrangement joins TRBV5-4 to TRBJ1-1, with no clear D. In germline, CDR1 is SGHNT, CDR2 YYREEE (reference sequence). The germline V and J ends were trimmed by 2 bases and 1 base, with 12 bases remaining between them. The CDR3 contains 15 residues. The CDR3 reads CASSLRHTRNTEAFF. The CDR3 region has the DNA TGTGCCAGCAGCTTAAGACACACTCGGAACACTGAAGCTTTCTTT.

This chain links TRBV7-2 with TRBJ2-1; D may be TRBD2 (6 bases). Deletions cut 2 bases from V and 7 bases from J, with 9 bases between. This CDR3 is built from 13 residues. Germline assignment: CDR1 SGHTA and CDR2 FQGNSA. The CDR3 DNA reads TGTGCCAGCAGCTTATGGAGGGCGAATGAGCAGTTCTTC. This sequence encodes CASSLWRANEQFF.

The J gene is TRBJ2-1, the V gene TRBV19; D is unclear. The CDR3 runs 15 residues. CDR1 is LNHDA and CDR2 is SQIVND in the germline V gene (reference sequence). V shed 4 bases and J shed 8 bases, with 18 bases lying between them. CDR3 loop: CASSTYSSMGDEQFF. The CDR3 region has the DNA TGTGCCAGTAGTACCTACAGCTCGATGGGCGATGAGCAGTTCTTC.

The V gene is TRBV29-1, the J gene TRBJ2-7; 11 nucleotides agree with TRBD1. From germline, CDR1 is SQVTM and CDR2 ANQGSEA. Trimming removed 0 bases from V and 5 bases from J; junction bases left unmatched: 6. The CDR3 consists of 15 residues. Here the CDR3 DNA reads TGCAGCGTTGAAGATCCCGGACAGGGGGCTCACGAGCAGTACTTC. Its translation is CSVEDPGQGAHEQYF.